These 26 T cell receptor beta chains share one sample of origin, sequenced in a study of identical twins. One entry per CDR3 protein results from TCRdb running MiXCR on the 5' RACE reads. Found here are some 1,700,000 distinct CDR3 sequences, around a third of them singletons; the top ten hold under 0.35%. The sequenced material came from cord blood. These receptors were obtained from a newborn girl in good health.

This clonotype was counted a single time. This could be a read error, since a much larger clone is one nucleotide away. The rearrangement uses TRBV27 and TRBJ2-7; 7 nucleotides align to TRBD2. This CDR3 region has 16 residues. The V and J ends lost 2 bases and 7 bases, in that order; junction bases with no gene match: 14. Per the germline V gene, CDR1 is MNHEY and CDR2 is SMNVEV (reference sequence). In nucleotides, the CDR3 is TGTGCCAGCAGTTTAACCGGGAGGCACTACTACAATGAGCAGTACTTC. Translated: CASSLTGRHYYNEQYF.

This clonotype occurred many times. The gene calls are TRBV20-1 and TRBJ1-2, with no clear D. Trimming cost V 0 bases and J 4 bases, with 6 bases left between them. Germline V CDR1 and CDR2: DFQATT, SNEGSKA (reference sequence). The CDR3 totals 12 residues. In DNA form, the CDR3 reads TGCAGTGCTAGAGAGCGGACCTATGGCTACACCTTC. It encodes CSARERTYGYTF.

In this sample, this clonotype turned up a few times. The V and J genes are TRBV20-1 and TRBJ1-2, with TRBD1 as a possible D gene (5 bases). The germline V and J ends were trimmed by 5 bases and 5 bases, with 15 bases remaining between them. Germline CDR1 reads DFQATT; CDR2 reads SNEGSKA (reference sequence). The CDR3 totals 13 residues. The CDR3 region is CSAGAGTEYGYTF. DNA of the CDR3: TGCAGTGCTGGCGCCGGGACTGAATATGGCTACACCTTC.

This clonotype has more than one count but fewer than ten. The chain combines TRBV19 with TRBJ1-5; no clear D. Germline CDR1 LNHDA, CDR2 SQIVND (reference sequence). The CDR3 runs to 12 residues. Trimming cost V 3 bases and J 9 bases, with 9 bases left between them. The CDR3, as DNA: TGTGCCAGTAGTATGGGGATCCGGCCCCAGCATTTT. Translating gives CASSMGIRPQHF.

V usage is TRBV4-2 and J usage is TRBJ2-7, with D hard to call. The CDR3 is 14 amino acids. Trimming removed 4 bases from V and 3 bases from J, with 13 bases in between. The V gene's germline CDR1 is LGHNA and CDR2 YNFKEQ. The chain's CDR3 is CASSPIGAGYEQYF. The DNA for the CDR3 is TGTGCCAGCAGCCCCATCGGCGCCGGCTACGAGCAGTACTTC.

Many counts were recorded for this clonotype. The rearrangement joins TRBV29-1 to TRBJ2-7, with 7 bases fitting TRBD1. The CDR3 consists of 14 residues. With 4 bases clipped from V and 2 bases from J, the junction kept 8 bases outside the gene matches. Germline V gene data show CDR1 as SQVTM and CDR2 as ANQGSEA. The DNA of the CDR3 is TGCAGCGTTGGTAAGGGGGCGATTACCTACGAGCAGTACTTC. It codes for CSVGKGAITYEQYF.

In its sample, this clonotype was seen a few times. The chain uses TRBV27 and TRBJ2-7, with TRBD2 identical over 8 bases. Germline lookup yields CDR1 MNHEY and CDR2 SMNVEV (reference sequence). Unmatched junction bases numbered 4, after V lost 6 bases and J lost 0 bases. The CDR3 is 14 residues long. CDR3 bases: TGTGCCAGCAGGCTAGCGGGCCCCTCCTACGAGCAGTACTTC. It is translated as CASRLAGPSYEQYF.

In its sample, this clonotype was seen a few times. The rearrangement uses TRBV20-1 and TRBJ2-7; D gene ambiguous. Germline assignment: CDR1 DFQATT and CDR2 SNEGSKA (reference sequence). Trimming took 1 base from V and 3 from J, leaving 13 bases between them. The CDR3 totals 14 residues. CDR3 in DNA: TGCAGTGCTAGAGGCCTTGGGGTTCTCTACGAGCAGTACTTC. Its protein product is CSARGLGVLYEQYF.

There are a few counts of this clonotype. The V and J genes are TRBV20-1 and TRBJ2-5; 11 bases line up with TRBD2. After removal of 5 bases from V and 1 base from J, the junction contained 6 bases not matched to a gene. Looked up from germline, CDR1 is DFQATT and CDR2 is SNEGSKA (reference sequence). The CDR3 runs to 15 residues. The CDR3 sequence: CSAGVGTSGQETQYF. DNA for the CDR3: TGCAGTGCTGGGGTCGGGACTAGCGGCCAAGAGACCCAGTACTTC.

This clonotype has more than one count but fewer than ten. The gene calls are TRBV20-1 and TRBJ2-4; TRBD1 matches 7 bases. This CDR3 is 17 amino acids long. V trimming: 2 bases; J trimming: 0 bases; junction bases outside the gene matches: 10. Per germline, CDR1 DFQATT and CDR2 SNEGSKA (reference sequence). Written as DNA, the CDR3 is TGCAGTGCTAGATGGAGAGGGGGCGAAATAGCCAAAAACATTCAGTACTTC. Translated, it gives CSARWRGGEIAKNIQYF.

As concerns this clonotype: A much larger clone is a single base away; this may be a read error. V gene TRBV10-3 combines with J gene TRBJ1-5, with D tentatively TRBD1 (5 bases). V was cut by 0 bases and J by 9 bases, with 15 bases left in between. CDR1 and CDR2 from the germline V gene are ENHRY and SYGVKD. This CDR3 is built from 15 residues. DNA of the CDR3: TGTGCCATCAGTGAGTCCTTGGGGCAGGGTCGGCCCCAGCATTTT. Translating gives CAISESLGQGRPQHF.

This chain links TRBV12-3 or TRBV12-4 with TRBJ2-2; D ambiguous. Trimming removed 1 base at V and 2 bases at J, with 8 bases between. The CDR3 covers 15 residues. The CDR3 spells CASSLVSHNTGELFF. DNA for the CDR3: TGTGCCAGCAGTTTAGTTTCCCACAACACCGGGGAGCTGTTTTTT.

CDR3 sequence reads: CSVEGRQEYNEQYF. CDR3 DNA: TGCAGCGTTGAAGGCCGACAGGAGTACAATGAGCAGTACTTC. The chain is built from TRBV29-1 and TRBJ2-1; D may be TRBD1 (6 bases). The J call is in doubt because the DNA end fits TRBJ2-7 better. CDR1 and CDR2 from the germline V gene are SQVTM and ANQGSEA. This CDR3 is built from 14 residues.

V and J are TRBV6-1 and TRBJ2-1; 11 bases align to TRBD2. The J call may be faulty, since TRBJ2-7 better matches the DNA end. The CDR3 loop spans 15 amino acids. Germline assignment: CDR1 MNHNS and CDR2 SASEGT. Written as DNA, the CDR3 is TGTGCCAGCAGAGCACTAGCGGGAGCCTACAATGAGCAGTACTTC. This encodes CASRALAGAYNEQYF.

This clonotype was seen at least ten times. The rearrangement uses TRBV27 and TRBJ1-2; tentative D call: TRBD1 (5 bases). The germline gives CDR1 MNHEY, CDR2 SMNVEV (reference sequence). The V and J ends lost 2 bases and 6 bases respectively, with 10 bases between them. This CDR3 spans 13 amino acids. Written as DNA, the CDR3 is TGTGCCAGCAGTTTAAGGGGAAAGAATGGCTACACCTTC. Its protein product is CASSLRGKNGYTF.

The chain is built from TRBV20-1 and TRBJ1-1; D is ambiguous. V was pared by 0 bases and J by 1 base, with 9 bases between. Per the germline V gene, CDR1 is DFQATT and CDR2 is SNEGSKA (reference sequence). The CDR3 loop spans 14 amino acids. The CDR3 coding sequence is TGCAGTGCTAGAGATCCCCTGGGGAACACTGAAGCTTTCTTT. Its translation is CSARDPLGNTEAFF.

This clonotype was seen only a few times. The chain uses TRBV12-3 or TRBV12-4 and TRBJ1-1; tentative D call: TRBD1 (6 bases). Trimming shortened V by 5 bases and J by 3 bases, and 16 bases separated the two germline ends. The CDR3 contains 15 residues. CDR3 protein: CASSPQGLSHTEAFF. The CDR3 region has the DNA TGTGCCAGCAGTCCTCAGGGGCTCTCACACACTGAAGCTTTCTTT.

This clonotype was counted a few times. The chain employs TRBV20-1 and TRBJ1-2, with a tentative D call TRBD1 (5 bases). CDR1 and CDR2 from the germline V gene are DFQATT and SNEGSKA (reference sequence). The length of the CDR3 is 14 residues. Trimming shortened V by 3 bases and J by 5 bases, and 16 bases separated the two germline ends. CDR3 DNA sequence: TGCAGTGCTAGCGACCGGGGACGGGGATATGGCTACACCTTC. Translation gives CSASDRGRGYGYTF.

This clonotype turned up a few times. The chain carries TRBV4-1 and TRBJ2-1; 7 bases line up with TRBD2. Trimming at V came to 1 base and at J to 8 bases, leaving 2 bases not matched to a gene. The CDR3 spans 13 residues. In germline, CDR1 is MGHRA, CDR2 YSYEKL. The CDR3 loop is CASSQVTSYEQFF. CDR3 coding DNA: TGCGCCAGCAGCCAAGTGACTAGCTATGAGCAGTTCTTC.

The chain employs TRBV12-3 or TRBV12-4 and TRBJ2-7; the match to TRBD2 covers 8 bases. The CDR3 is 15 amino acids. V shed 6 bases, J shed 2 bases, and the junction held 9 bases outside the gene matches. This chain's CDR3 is CASRRAGTRTYEQYF. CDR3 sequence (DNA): TGTGCCAGCAGACGAGCCGGGACTAGAACCTACGAGCAGTACTTC.

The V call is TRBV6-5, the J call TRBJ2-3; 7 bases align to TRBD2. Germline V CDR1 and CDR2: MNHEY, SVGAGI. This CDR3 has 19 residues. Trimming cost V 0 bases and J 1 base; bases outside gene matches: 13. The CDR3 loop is CASSYSAPTAGRGTDTQYF. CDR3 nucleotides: TGTGCCAGCAGTTACTCGGCCCCTACAGCGGGAAGGGGCACAGATACGCAGTATTTT.

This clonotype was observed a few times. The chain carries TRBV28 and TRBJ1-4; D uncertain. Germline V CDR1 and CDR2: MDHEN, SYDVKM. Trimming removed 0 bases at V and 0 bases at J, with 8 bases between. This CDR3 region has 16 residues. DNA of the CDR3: TGTGCCAGCAGTTTATGGCAGGCCGCAACTAATGAAAAACTGTTTTTT. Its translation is CASSLWQAATNEKLFF.

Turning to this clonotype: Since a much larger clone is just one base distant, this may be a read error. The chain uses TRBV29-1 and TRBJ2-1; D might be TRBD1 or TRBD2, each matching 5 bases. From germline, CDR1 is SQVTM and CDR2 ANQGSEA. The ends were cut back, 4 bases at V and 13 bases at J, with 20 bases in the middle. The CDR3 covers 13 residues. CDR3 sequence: CSVGSGLQETQFF. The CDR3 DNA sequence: TGCAGCGTTGGTTCGGGGCTCCAAGAGACCCAGTTCTTC.

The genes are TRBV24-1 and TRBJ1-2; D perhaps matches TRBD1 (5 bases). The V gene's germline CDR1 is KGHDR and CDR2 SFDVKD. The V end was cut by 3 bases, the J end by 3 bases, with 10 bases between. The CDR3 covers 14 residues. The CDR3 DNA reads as TGTGCCACCAGTGATGGAGGCAGGGACTATGGCTACACCTTC. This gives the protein CATSDGGRDYGYTF.

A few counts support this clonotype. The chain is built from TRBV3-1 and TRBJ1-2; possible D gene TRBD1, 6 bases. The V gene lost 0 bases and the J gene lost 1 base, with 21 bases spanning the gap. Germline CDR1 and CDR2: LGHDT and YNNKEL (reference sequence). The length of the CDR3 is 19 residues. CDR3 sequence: CASSQDAGGPGFLNYGYTF. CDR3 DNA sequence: TGTGCCAGCAGCCAAGATGCTGGGGGGCCTGGTTTTCTTAACTATGGCTACACCTTC. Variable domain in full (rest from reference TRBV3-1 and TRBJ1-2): DTAVSQTPKYLVTQMGNDKSIKCEQNLGHDTMYWYKQDSKKFLKIMFSYNNKELIINETVPNRFSPKSPDKAHLNLHINSLELGDSAVYFCASSQDAGGPGFLNYGYTFGSGTRLTVV.

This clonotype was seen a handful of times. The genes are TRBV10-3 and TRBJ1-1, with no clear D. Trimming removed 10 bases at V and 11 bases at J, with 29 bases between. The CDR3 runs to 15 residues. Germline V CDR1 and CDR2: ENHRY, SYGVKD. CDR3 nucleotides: TGTGCCAGCCGGCGCAGTTGGATCTTGCCCCGTTTGGCTTTCTTT. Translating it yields CASRRSWILPRLAFF.